A selection of T cell receptor beta chains follows, all from one sample in a study of shared clonotypes between healthy human individuals. TCRdb keeps only in-frame clones here, not all; method: immunoSEQ multiplex PCR. The table lists about 2.4 million clones, more than 85% of them singletons. Source material: naive CD4+ T cells from PBMCs. The receptors originated from a man between 18 and 35 years old in good health. Some clones in this sample may be carry-over from other donors' samples. CDR3s include the opening cysteine and the closing phenylalanine or tryptophan. A D gene is named only where the DNA matches it firmly. Rows give clone size only sometimes, using once, few, many, or a class for an expanded clone.

TRBJ1-5	NA	NA	TRBV6-1	CASFQGGNQPQHF	TGTGCCAGCTTCCAGGGAGGGAATCAGCCCCAGCATTTT
TRBJ1-2	NA	NA	TRBV2	CASTNPGGLVDNYGYTF	TGTGCCAGCACCAACCCGGGGGGCTTGGTCGATAACTATGGCTACACCTTC
TRBJ2-1	TRBD2	NA	TRBV6-6	CASRERGNNEQFF	TGTGCCAGCAGGGAGCGGGGGAACAATGAGCAGTTCTTC
TRBJ1-1	NA	NA	TRBV28	CASSLSDLNTEAFF	TGTGCCAGCAGTTTATCAGACTTGAACACTGAAGCTTTCTTT
TRBJ2-2	NA	NA	TRBV6-5	CASRVFPNTGELFF	TGTGCCAGCAGGGTATTTCCCAACACCGGGGAGCTGTTTTTT
TRBJ2-1	NA	NA	TRBV25-1	CASSGDNEQFF	TGTGCCAGCAGTGGGGACAATGAGCAGTTCTTC
TRBJ1-2	TRBD1	NA	TRBV28	CASSLRTGRGNYGYTF	TGTGCCAGCAGTTTACGGACAGGGAGGGGCAACTATGGCTACACCTTC
TRBJ2-3	NA	NA	TRBV7-9	CASSLARTDTQYF	TGTGCCAGCAGCTTAGCGAGGACAGATACGCAGTATTTT
TRBJ1-5	NA	few	TRBV28	CASSSRRNQPQHF	TGTGCCAGCAGTAGCAGGAGAAATCAGCCCCAGCATTTT
TRBJ1-1	NA	NA	TRBV27	CASSQSPMNTEAFF	TGTGCCAGCAGTCAATCACCGATGAACACTGAAGCTTTCTTT
TRBJ1-2	NA	NA	TRBV19	CASRGDGYTF	TGTGCCAGTAGAGGAGATGGCTACACCTTC
TRBJ2-2	NA	NA	TRBV9	CASSVEIFRGTGELFF	TGTGCCAGCAGCGTAGAAATCTTCCGGGGCACCGGGGAGCTGTTTTTT
TRBJ1-1	NA	NA	TRBV6-6	CASSTTGRDTEAFF	TGTGCCAGCAGTACTACAGGGAGAGACACTGAAGCTTTCTTT
TRBJ2-7	TRBD2	NA	TRBV5-5	CASSQGLAENYEQYF	TGTGCCAGCAGCCAAGGACTAGCGGAGAACTACGAGCAGTACTTC
TRBJ1-1	NA	once	TRBV2	CASSAAPMNTEAFF	TGTGCCAGCAGTGCGGCACCTATGAACACTGAAGCTTTCTTT
TRBJ1-2	NA	NA	TRBV11-2	CASSPRRGTSNYGYTF	TGTGCCAGCAGCCCGCGGAGGGGTACAAGTAACTATGGCTACACCTTC
TRBJ2-5	NA	NA	TRBV11-2	CASSLDRWETQYF	TGTGCCAGCAGCTTAGATCGGTGGGAGACCCAGTACTTC
TRBJ2-2	NA	NA	TRBV7-3	CASSLRGSANTGELFF	TGTGCCAGCAGCTTAAGGGGATCGGCGAACACCGGGGAGCTGTTTTTT
TRBJ2-7	NA	NA	TRBV6-1	CASSEASAGQYF	TGTGCCAGCAGTGAGGCGTCGGCGGGGCAGTACTTC
TRBJ1-3	NA	NA	TRBV5-1	CASRETSGTIYF	TGCGCCAGCAGAGAGACAAGCGGCACCATATATTTT
TRBJ2-7	NA	NA	TRBV5-1	CASSLAAGLPNEQYF	TGCGCCAGCAGCTTGGCGGCAGGACTGCCCAACGAGCAGTACTTC
TRBJ2-7	NA	NA	TRBV7-3	CASSFIPGAGEQYF	TGTGCCAGCAGCTTCATCCCGGGGGCGGGAGAGCAGTACTTC
TRBJ1-5	NA	few	TRBV6-6	CASRSAGAYSNQPQHF	TGTGCCAGCAGATCTGCAGGGGCTTATAGCAATCAGCCCCAGCATTTT
TRBJ2-1	TRBD2	NA	TRBV6-5	CASSRTLAGGNEQFF	TGTGCCAGCAGTCGAACCTTAGCGGGAGGCAATGAGCAGTTCTTC
TRBJ2-7	NA	NA	TRBV19	CASSPRTGERGYEQYF	TGTGCCAGTAGTCCCCGTACGGGGGAGCGCGGGTACGAGCAGTACTTC